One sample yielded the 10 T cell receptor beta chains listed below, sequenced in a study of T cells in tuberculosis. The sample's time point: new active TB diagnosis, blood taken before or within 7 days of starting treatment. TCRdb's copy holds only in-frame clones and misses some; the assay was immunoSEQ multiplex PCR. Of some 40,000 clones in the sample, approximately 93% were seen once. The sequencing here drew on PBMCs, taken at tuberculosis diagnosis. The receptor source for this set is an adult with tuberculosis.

The CDR3 protein is CAWSPGTSGGKQYF. CDR3 nucleotide sequence: TGTGCCTGGAGTCCTGGGACTAGCGGGGGTAAGCAGTACTTC. The V call is TRBV30, the J call TRBJ2-7, with TRBD2 identical over 14 bases. Germline V gives CDR1 GTSNPN, CDR2 SVGIG (reference sequence). The V and J ends lost 2 bases and 8 bases, in that order; junction bases with no gene match: 5. The CDR3 has 14 residues.

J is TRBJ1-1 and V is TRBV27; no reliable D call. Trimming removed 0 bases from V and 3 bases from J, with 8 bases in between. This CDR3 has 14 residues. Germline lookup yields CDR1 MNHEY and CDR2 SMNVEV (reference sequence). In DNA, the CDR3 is TGTGCCAGCAGTTTATCGGCGGGCTACACTGAAGCTTTCTTT. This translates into CASSLSAGYTEAFF.

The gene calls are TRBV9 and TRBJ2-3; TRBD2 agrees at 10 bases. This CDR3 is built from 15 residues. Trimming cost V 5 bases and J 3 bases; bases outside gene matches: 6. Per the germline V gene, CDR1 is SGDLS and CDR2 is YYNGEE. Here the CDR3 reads CASSASGGGTDTQYF. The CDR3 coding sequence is TGTGCCAGCAGTGCTAGCGGGGGTGGGACAGATACGCAGTATTTT.

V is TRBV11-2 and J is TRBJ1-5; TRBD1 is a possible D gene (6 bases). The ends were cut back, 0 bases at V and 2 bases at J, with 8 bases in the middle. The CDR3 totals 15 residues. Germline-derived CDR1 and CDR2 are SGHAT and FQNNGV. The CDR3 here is CASSLEGAGNQPQHF. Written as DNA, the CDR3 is TGTGCCAGCAGCTTAGAGGGGGCTGGCAATCAGCCCCAGCATTTT.

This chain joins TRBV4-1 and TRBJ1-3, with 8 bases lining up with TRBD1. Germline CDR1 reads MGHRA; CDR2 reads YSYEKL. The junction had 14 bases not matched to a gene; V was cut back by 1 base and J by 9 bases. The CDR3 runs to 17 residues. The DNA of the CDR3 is TGCGCCAGCAGCCAAGCTTCCGGCTCCTCACAGGGGGGCACCATATATTTT. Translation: CASSQASGSSQGGTIYF.

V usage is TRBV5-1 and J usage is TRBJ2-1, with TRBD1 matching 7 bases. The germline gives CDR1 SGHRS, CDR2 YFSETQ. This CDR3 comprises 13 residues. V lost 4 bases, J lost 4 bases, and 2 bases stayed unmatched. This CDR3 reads CASSQGEYNEQFF. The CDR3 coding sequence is TGCGCCAGCAGCCAGGGGGAGTACAATGAGCAGTTCTTC.

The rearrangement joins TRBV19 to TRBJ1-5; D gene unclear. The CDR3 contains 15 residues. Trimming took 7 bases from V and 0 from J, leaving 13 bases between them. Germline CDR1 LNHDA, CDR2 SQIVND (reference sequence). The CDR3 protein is CASTYNRGSNQPQHF. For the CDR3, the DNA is TGTGCCAGTACCTACAATCGGGGTAGCAATCAGCCCCAGCATTTT. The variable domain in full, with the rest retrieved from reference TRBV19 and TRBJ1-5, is DGGITQSPKYLFRKEGQNVTLSCEQNLNHDAMYWYRQDPGQGLRLIYYSQIVNDFQKGDIAEGYSVSREKKESFPLTVTSAQKNPTAFYLCASTYNRGSNQPQHFGDGTRLSIL.

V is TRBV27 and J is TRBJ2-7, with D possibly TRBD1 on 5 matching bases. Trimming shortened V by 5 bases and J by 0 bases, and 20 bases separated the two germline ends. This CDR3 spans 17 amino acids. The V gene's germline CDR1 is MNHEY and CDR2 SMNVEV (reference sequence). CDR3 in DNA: TGTGCCAGCAGTCTGATAGGGTCAGGGTCCTTCTCCTACGAGCAGTACTTC. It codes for CASSLIGSGSFSYEQYF.

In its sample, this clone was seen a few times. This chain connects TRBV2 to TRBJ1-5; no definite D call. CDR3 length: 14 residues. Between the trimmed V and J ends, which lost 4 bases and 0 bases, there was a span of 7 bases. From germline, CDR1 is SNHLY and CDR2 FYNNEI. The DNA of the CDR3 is TGTGCCAGCAGTGTTACTCATAGCAATCAGCCCCAGCATTTT. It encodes CASSVTHSNQPQHF.

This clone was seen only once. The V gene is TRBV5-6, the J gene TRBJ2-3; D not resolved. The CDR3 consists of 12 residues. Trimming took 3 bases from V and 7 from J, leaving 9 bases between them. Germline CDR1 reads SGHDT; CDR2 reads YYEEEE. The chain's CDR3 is CASSSTANTQYF. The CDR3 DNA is TGTGCCAGCAGCTCAACAGCTAATACGCAGTATTTT.